This TCR beta chain was identified in a study of blood T cell repertoires in COVID-19. Study-level background: From T cells, B-cell-depleted T cells, or PBMCs came the material, which was cDNA or gDNA.

Clones were read by immunoSEQ multiplex PCR, and TCRdb kept only the in-frame ones, dropping some. The table has 150,000 or so clones, about 85% seen once. Trimming shortened V by 7 bases and J by 7 bases, and 19 bases separated the two germline ends. This CDR3 contains 14 residues. Germline V gives CDR1 LNHDA, CDR2 SQIVND (reference sequence). The rearrangement links TRBV19 to TRBJ2-5; D is possibly TRBD1 (5 bases). The origin of this receptor is a woman aged 70-85 years with COVID-19, enrolled during active disease. What was sequenced was peripheral blood. CDR3: CASKETDTSLTQYF. The CDR3 DNA sequence: TGTGCCAGTAAGGAGACGGACACTTCCTTGACCCAGTACTTC. Drawing the rest from reference TRBV19 and TRBJ2-5, the complete variable domain is DGGITQSPKYLFRKEGQNVTLSCEQNLNHDAMYWYRQDPGQGLRLIYYSQIVNDFQKGDIAEGYSVSREKKESFPLTVTSAQKNPTAFYLCASKETDTSLTQYFGPGTRLLVL.